These 6 T cell receptor beta chains were all obtained from the same sample, sequenced in a study of blood T cell repertoires in COVID-19. Measured with immunoSEQ multiplex PCR; TCRdb has only the in-frame clones, and not every one. The table lists 80,000 or so clones, roughly 80% of them singletons. The sequencing sample was made of peripheral blood. These receptor sequences come from a woman between 65 and 79 years old with acute or convalescent COVID-19.

The CDR3 spells CASSLRQGARNTEAFF. Written as DNA, the CDR3 is TGTGCCAGCAGCCTAAGACAGGGGGCCCGGAACACTGAAGCTTTCTTT. The chain is built from TRBV7-8 and TRBJ1-1; TRBD1 agrees at 10 bases. The CDR3 contains 16 residues. V shed 5 bases, J shed 1 base, and the junction held 7 bases outside the gene matches. Per the germline V gene, CDR1 is SGHVS and CDR2 is FQNEAQ.

The rearrangement links TRBV12-3 or TRBV12-4 to TRBJ2-7; no clear D. This CDR3 is built from 11 residues. The V gene lost 4 bases and the J gene lost 1 base, with 2 bases spanning the gap. This CDR3 reads CASSSSYEQYF. The DNA for the CDR3 is TGTGCCAGCAGTTCTTCCTACGAGCAGTACTTC.

The chain couples TRBV19 to TRBJ2-3; 9 bases are a match to TRBD1. The CDR3 length is 16 residues. V shed 2 bases and J 4 bases; nucleotides not matched to a gene: 7. Germline V gene lookup returns CDR1 LNHDA and CDR2 SQIVND (reference sequence). The CDR3 DNA sequence: TGTGCCAGTAGTATAACTGTGGGACAGGGCCCAGATACGCAGTATTTT. As protein: CASSITVGQGPDTQYF.

The gene calls are TRBV5-1 and TRBJ2-3; D remains ambiguous. This CDR3 comprises 13 residues. Germline V CDR1 and CDR2: SGHRS, YFSETQ. V was trimmed by 0 bases and J by 6 bases, leaving 8 bases between them. CDR3 bases: TGCGCCAGCAGCTTGGATTATCTGGATACGCAGTATTTT. It is translated as CASSLDYLDTQYF. Full variable domain (remainder filled in from reference TRBV5-1 and TRBJ2-3): KAGVTQTPRYLIKTRGQQVTLSCSPISGHRSVSWYQQTPGQGLQFLFEYFSETQRNKGNFPGRFSGRQFSNSRSEMNVSTLELGDSALYLCASSLDYLDTQYFGPGTRLTVL.

The chain uses TRBV25-1 and TRBJ1-2; D uncertain. Germline loops: CDR1 MGHDK, CDR2 SYGVNS. CDR3 size: 13 residues. The ends were cut back, 5 bases at V and 0 bases at J, with 7 bases in the middle. CDR3 nucleotides: TGTGCCAGCAGTCACACATCTAACTATGGCTACACCTTC. This sequence encodes CASSHTSNYGYTF.

This chain joins TRBV10-2 and TRBJ2-3, with 10 nucleotides matching TRBD2. CDR1 WSHSY and CDR2 SAAADI come from the germline V gene. V lost 5 bases to trimming and J lost 3 bases; unmatched junction nucleotides: 8. The CDR3 sequence is 16 residues long. The CDR3 DNA is TGCGCCAGCAGTTCCCGACTAGCGGGCCTTACAGATACGCAGTATTTT. Translation gives CASSSRLAGLTDTQYF.